This TCR beta chain was identified during a study of intratumoral heterogeneity in liver cancer. Sequenced by immunoSEQ multiplex PCR; TCRdb stores in-frame clones only, minus some. The sample records 20,000 to 25,000 clones, around 78% being singletons. Findings of the study overall: The authors noted under-sampled tumor-infiltrating lymphocyte representation as a limitation.

In its sample, this clone was seen a few times. The antigen is unknown. In germline, CDR1 is LGHNA, CDR2 YNFKEQ. Trimming left V 0 bases short and J 1 base short, with 10 bases between. The CDR3 length is 15 residues. The sequence came from a woman in her sixties or seventies with hepatocellular carcinoma. V is TRBV4-2 and J is TRBJ2-7; no reliable D call. Here the sequenced sample was tumor-adjacent normal tissue, taken before any cancer treatment. This CDR3 is CASSQEGTSSYEQYF. The CDR3 region has the DNA TGTGCCAGCAGCCAAGAGGGTACAAGTTCCTACGAGCAGTACTTC.